These T cell receptor beta chains were read from a single sample in a study of blood T cell repertoires in COVID-19. Here immunoSEQ multiplex PCR was the method, and the copy in TCRdb shows in-frame clones only, minus some. The sample consists of some 160,000 clones, roughly 89% of them appearing once. Sequences were obtained from peripheral blood. These receptors all come from a woman aged 70-85 years with COVID-19, enrolled during active disease. The CDR3 runs from the conserved cysteine through the conserved F or W. The order of the fields is J gene, V gene, CDR3 protein.

TRBJ1-6,TRBV5-6,CASSPSGGFLGSPLHF
TRBJ1-4,TRBV3-1/TRBV3-2,CASSQKPGQWEGEKLFF
TRBJ2-3,TRBV11-3,CASSLGDRKRTDTQYF
TRBJ2-1,TRBV18,CASSPISGAYNEQFF
TRBJ1-4,TRBV5-1,CASSWGQGRSNEKLFF
TRBJ1-1,TRBV18,CASSPTGHSNMNTEAFF
TRBJ2-5,TRBV27,CANPGRGQNTWGQETQYF
TRBJ2-1,TRBV19,CASRYYNEQFF
TRBJ1-2,TRBV5-1,CASSRTGQASYGYTF
TRBJ1-2,TRBV28,CASSSGGGTGIGGYTF
TRBJ2-3,TRBV5-1,CASSPDGGAPTDTQYF
TRBJ2-7,TRBV20-1,CSASIPSGRYEQYF
TRBJ2-7,TRBV5-5,CASSPGRAGVSYEQYF
TRBJ1-1,TRBV12-3/TRBV12-4,CASSFDTNTEAFF
TRBJ2-2,TRBV5-1,CASSPGDRPNTGELFF
TRBJ1-3,TRBV6-6,CASNSPTSGNTIYF
TRBJ2-2,TRBV7-9,CASSSGAGELFF
TRBJ2-1,TRBV7-6,CASSLGSGGRDEQFF
TRBJ1-2,TRBV28,CASSTPGGNYGYTF
TRBJ1-1,TRBV5-6,CASSATGTVNTEAFF
TRBJ1-4,TRBV6-5,CASSVLRGRDEKLFF
TRBJ2-3,TRBV3-1/TRBV3-2,CASSRTGQAFTDTQYF
TRBJ2-3,TRBV10-3,CATSSGGFTDTQYF
TRBJ1-5,TRBV28,CASSSRTGSSNQPQHF
TRBJ1-5,TRBV5-5,CASSSFGTEVLNQPQHF